The 19 T cell receptor beta chains below come from one sample, sequenced in a study of identical twins. From the 5' RACE reads, TCRdb called clonotypes with MiXCR, one entry per CDR3 protein. The sample records nearly 200,000 distinct CDR3 sequences, about a sixth being singletons. A further study also used this sample, focusing on T cells expressing NK-cell markers.

The sequenced sample consisted of CD8+ T cells sorted from blood. The receptors were gathered from a woman aged 18-35 years in good health.

The sample holds many counts of this clonotype. J is TRBJ2-7 and V is TRBV5-6, with D perhaps matching TRBD2 (5 bases). V lost 0 bases and J lost 3, with 7 bases in between. Germline values: CDR1 SGHDT, CDR2 YYEEEE. The length of the CDR3 is 13 residues. The CDR3 DNA sequence: TGTGCCAGCAGCTTGGGGACTGTCTACGAGCAGTACTTC. This gives the protein CASSLGTVYEQYF.

This clonotype showed up just a few times. V gene TRBV7-9 combines with J gene TRBJ2-1; tentatively, D is TRBD1 or TRBD2 (5 bases each). Trimming shortened V by 2 bases and J by 2 bases, and 7 bases separated the two germline ends. The CDR3 loop spans 14 amino acids. Germline V gene data show CDR1 as SEHNR and CDR2 as FQNEAQ (reference sequence). The CDR3 bases are TGTGCCAGCAGCTTACTGGGGGCCTACAATGAGCAGTTCTTC. This translates into CASSLLGAYNEQFF.

The chain links TRBV20-1 to TRBJ2-1; D gene ambiguous. This CDR3 region has 11 residues. V was pared by 4 bases and J by 9 bases, with 10 bases between. Looked up from germline, CDR1 is DFQATT and CDR2 is SNEGSKA (reference sequence). As DNA, the CDR3 is TGCAGTGCTACTGTCGGCAGTGAGCAGTTCTTC. Its translation: CSATVGSEQFF.

The chain combines TRBV12-3 or TRBV12-4 with TRBJ2-3; D remains ambiguous. The germline V and J ends were trimmed by 3 bases and 0 bases, with 10 bases remaining between them. CDR3 length: 15 amino acids. CDR3 bases: TGTGCCAGCAGTTTGAGACGGCATAGCACAGATACGCAGTATTTT. Translating it yields CASSLRRHSTDTQYF.

The V call is TRBV7-8, the J call TRBJ1-5, with D hard to call. The CDR3 has 12 residues. Germline V gene sequence: CDR1 SGHVS, CDR2 FQNEAQ. The V end was cut by 4 bases, the J end by 6 bases, with 7 bases between. The CDR3 loop reads CASSSGVQPQHF. The CDR3 DNA reads as TGTGCCAGCAGCTCCGGTGTTCAGCCCCAGCATTTT.

V and J are TRBV4-3 and TRBJ2-2; a weak D match, TRBD2 (5 bases). The CDR3 runs to 16 residues. V was clipped by 0 bases and J by 6 bases, with 14 bases between them. The germline CDR1 and CDR2 sequences are LGHNA and YSLEER. CDR3 in amino acids: CASSQDWRTLAGELFF. Here the CDR3 DNA reads TGCGCCAGCAGCCAAGATTGGAGGACTCTCGCCGGGGAGCTGTTTTTT.

This clonotype was seen a handful of times. V usage is TRBV6-2 or TRBV6-3 and J usage is TRBJ1-5; TRBD1 aligns across 9 bases. The ends lost 6 bases at V and 6 bases at J; junction bases unmatched: 6. Germline lookup yields CDR1 MNHEY and CDR2 SVGEGT. The length of the CDR3 is 14 residues. CDR3 residues: CASSPQGARQPQHF. The DNA of the CDR3 is TGTGCCAGCAGCCCACAGGGGGCACGTCAGCCCCAGCATTTT.

The chain employs TRBV11-2 and TRBJ1-1, with D perhaps TRBD1 (6 bases). Deletions cut 9 bases from V and 0 bases from J, with 11 bases between. Germline CDR1 and CDR2: SGHAT and FQNNGV. The CDR3 length is 13 residues. CDR3 in amino acids: CASRGALNTEAFF. CDR3 DNA sequence: TGTGCCAGTCGGGGGGCGTTGAACACTGAAGCTTTCTTT.

This clonotype turned up a few times. The rearrangement joins TRBV7-9 to TRBJ2-2; 15 bases match TRBD2. The germline V gene encodes CDR1 SEHNR and CDR2 FQNEAQ (reference sequence). This CDR3 has 17 amino acids. The V segment lost 5 bases and the J segment 1 base; nucleotides outside the gene matches: 2. The CDR3 protein is CASSGTSGRRNTGELFF. The CDR3 nucleotides are TGTGCCAGCAGCGGGACTAGCGGGAGGAGGAACACCGGGGAGCTGTTTTTT.

This clonotype was counted between two and nine times. The V gene is TRBV6-2 or TRBV6-3, the J gene TRBJ2-2; D is undetermined. The CDR3 spans 19 residues. Looked up from germline, CDR1 is MNHEY and CDR2 is SVGEGT. Between the trimmed V and J ends, which lost 1 base and 4 bases, there was a span of 22 bases. The CDR3 loop reads CASSYFNLRRGRGTGELFF. The CDR3 DNA follows: TGTGCCAGCAGTTACTTTAACCTACGACGTGGGCGCGGCACCGGGGAGCTGTTTTTT.

Many counts were recorded for this clonotype. This rearrangement joins TRBV30 to TRBJ2-7; tentative D call: TRBD1 (5 bases). The CDR3 has 12 amino acids. V gave up 0 bases and J gave up 6 bases, with 9 bases separating them. Germline V gene data show CDR1 as GTSNPN and CDR2 as SVGIG (reference sequence). The CDR3 spells CAWSVPGREQYF. The CDR3 DNA sequence: TGTGCCTGGAGTGTACCAGGGCGCGAGCAGTACTTC.

This clonotype was seen a few times. J is TRBJ2-3 and V is TRBV11-2; D not certain. Germline assignment: CDR1 SGHAT and CDR2 FQNNGV. V was shortened by 3 bases and J by 0 bases, with 10 bases between the two germline ends. The CDR3 totals 15 residues. This chain's CDR3 is CASSFLGPSTDTQYF. CDR3 DNA: TGTGCCAGCAGCTTTTTAGGACCCAGCACAGATACGCAGTATTTT.

This clonotype was recorded at least ten times. The V and J genes are TRBV25-1 and TRBJ2-7; 8 bases align to TRBD2. There are 15 residues in the CDR3. Per germline, CDR1 MGHDK and CDR2 SYGVNS. The junction had 4 bases not matched to a gene; V was cut back by 1 base and J by 2 bases. The CDR3 spells CASSESGLAPYEQYF. CDR3 DNA: TGTGCCAGCAGTGAATCCGGACTAGCCCCCTACGAGCAGTACTTC.

This clonotype was seen at least ten times. At one boundary the junction diverges from the germline segment, which might be a read error. J is TRBJ2-1 and V is TRBV7-9, with 9 bases that match TRBD2. The length of the CDR3 is 13 residues. CDR1 is SEHNR and CDR2 is FQNEAQ in the germline V gene (reference sequence). CDR3 DNA sequence: TGTGCCAGCAGCTTTAACAGTAGGCGGGAGGGCCTCTTC. Translating it yields CASSFNSRREGLF.

This rearrangement joins TRBV3-1 to TRBJ2-5; either TRBD1 or TRBD2 may supply D (5 bases each). The V and J ends lost 0 bases and 3 bases respectively, with 14 bases between them. Germline CDR1 and CDR2: LGHDT and YNNKEL (reference sequence). This CDR3 is 16 amino acids long. The CDR3 reads CASSQERGRVEETQYF. In DNA, the CDR3 is TGTGCCAGCAGCCAAGAGAGGGGAAGAGTAGAAGAGACCCAGTACTTC.

This clonotype has a handful of counts. The CDR3 spells CASSEVGKLFF. In nucleotides, the CDR3 is TGTGCCAGCAGTGAAGTGGGCAAACTGTTTTTT. The chain employs TRBV6-1 and TRBJ1-4; D uncertain. Trimming left V 1 base short and J 11 bases short, with 5 bases between. The germline V gene has CDR1 MNHNS and CDR2 SASEGT. This CDR3 comprises 11 residues.

V gene TRBV3-1 combines with J gene TRBJ1-5; D not certain. Germline CDR1 LGHDT, CDR2 YNNKEL (reference sequence). Trimming left V 0 bases short and J 6 bases short, with 6 bases between. The CDR3 spans 13 residues. CDR3 sequence (DNA): TGTGCCAGCAGCCAAGATAACACTCAGCCCCAGCATTTT. Amino acid sequence: CASSQDNTQPQHF.

V gene TRBV4-2 combines with J gene TRBJ2-5; D is tentatively TRBD1 or TRBD2 (5 bases each). V was cut by 5 bases and J by 2 bases, with 12 bases left in between. The CDR3 consists of 14 residues. In germline, CDR1 is LGHNA, CDR2 YNFKEQ. CDR3 region: CASSGMGEQETQYF. The CDR3 region has the DNA TGTGCCAGCAGCGGGATGGGGGAGCAAGAGACCCAGTACTTC.

This clonotype showed up many times. This chain connects TRBV19 to TRBJ2-1, with D uncertain. The CDR3 consists of 13 residues. Trimming took off 3 bases at V and 6 bases at J, with 9 bases between the two ends. The germline V gene has CDR1 LNHDA and CDR2 SQIVND (reference sequence). CDR3 protein: CASSMGSLNEQFF. CDR3 in DNA: TGTGCCAGTAGTATGGGCTCTCTCAATGAGCAGTTCTTC.